What follows are 16 T cell receptor beta chains derived from one specimen sequenced in a study of beta chain features in type 1 diabetes. The whole isolated RNA underwent reverse transcription, so sequencing captured expressed TCRB transcripts. Sequencing used immunoSEQ multiplex PCR; TCRdb keeps in-frame clones, though not all of them. The table has under 900,000 clones, about a sixth seen once. The material sequenced was naive CD4+ T cells from blood. The receptor set was obtained from a woman aged 18-29 years in good health.

J is TRBJ1-4 and V is TRBV5-6; 8 nucleotides align to TRBD1. Losses at the gene ends were 0 bases for V and 10 bases for J; bases not matched to a gene: 5. CDR3 length equals 14 residues. Per the germline V gene, CDR1 is SGHDT and CDR2 is YYEEEE. CDR3 loop: CASSLGRTGGKLFF. The CDR3 DNA sequence: TGTGCCAGCAGCTTGGGGCGCACAGGGGGAAAACTGTTTTTT.

The chain recombines TRBV27 with TRBJ2-3; no definite D call. V was shortened by 8 bases and J by 6 bases, with 18 bases between the two germline ends. The germline gives CDR1 MNHEY, CDR2 SMNVEV (reference sequence). This CDR3 is built from 14 residues. CDR3: CASGQYSLEDTQYF. The DNA of the CDR3 is TGTGCCAGCGGGCAGTACTCCCTTGAGGATACGCAGTATTTT.

The genes are TRBV28 and TRBJ2-2, with 10 bases fitting TRBD1. Germline CDR1 MDHEN, CDR2 SYDVKM. The CDR3 is made up of 17 amino acids. J gave up 2 bases and V 5 bases, and 8 bases lay outside the gene matches. CDR3 amino acids: CASSPGTGVGNTGELFF. CDR3 bases: TGTGCCAGCAGTCCCGGGACAGGGGTTGGAAACACCGGGGAGCTGTTTTTT.

The chain employs TRBV28 and TRBJ2-3; 11 positions agree with TRBD1. CDR3 length: 15 amino acids. CDR1 is MDHEN and CDR2 is SYDVKM in the germline V gene. The J segment lost 7 bases and the V segment lost 0 bases, leaving 3 bases of the junction unmatched. This CDR3 is CASSLWGTGGHTQYF. The CDR3 DNA reads as TGTGCCAGCAGTTTATGGGGGACAGGGGGTCATACGCAGTATTTT.

V is TRBV28 and J is TRBJ1-5; D is ambiguous. The CDR3 has 14 residues. CDR1 is MDHEN and CDR2 is SYDVKM in the germline V gene. The V and J ends lost 6 bases and 1 base respectively, with 10 bases between them. The CDR3 here is CASREGFSNQPQHF. The CDR3 bases are TGTGCCAGCAGAGAGGGATTCAGCAATCAGCCCCAGCATTTT. The whole variable domain, remainder taken from reference TRBV28 and TRBJ1-5, is DVKVTQSSRYLVKRTGEKVFLECVQDMDHENMFWYRQDPGLGLRLIYFSYDVKMKEKGDIPEGYSVSREKKERFSLILESASTNQTSMYLCASREGFSNQPQHFGDGTRLSIL.

The genes are TRBV9 and TRBJ1-2, with 9 bases lining up with TRBD1. The CDR3 covers 15 residues. CDR1 and CDR2 from the germline V gene are SGDLS and YYNGEE. V shed 4 bases and J 4 bases; nucleotides not matched to a gene: 8. In DNA form, the CDR3 reads TGTGCCAGCAGCCTTGGACAGGGGAGGATCTATGGCTACACCTTC. Translation gives CASSLGQGRIYGYTF.

This clone turned up a few times. The chain links TRBV7-6 to TRBJ1-5, with TRBD1 matching over 7 bases. This CDR3 contains 15 residues. The V segment lost 5 bases and the J segment 3 bases; nucleotides outside the gene matches: 7. CDR1 and CDR2 (germline): SGHVS, FNYEAQ. The DNA for the CDR3 is TGTGCCAGCAGCCGGGACAGCAACCTCAATCAGCCCCAGCATTTT. Translated: CASSRDSNLNQPQHF.

In this sample, this clone turned up a few times. J is TRBJ1-1 and V is TRBV28; D uncertain. Looked up from germline, CDR1 is MDHEN and CDR2 is SYDVKM. The CDR3 length is 15 residues. Trimming removed 4 bases from V and 10 bases from J, with 22 bases in between. The chain's CDR3 is CASSSPRTVPGSAFF. The CDR3 bases are TGTGCCAGCAGTTCCCCCAGGACCGTCCCGGGATCAGCTTTCTTT.

This clone was counted between two and nine times. The chain carries TRBV4-3 and TRBJ2-5; D is uncertain. The CDR3 covers 13 residues. Germline V gene data show CDR1 as LGHNA and CDR2 as YSLEER. V shed 1 base and J shed 5 bases, with 8 bases lying between them. Here the CDR3 reads CASSQGDVETQYF. The CDR3 DNA is TGCGCCAGCAGCCAAGGTGATGTGGAGACCCAGTACTTC.

The chain combines TRBV7-9 with TRBJ2-3, with a weak D call TRBD1 (5 bases). CDR1 and CDR2 from the germline V gene are SEHNR and FQNEAQ (reference sequence). The ends were cut back, 3 bases at V and 3 bases at J, with 13 bases in the middle. CDR3 size: 15 residues. CDR3 residues: CASSFYPGPTDTQYF. The CDR3 bases are TGTGCCAGCAGCTTCTATCCAGGGCCAACAGATACGCAGTATTTT.

A few counts support this clone. The rearrangement joins TRBV7-2 to TRBJ2-5, with 8 bases lining up with TRBD2. Germline values: CDR1 SGHTA, CDR2 FQGNSA. Trimming at V came to 5 bases and at J to 4 bases, leaving 12 bases not matched to a gene. CDR3 length equals 16 residues. This CDR3 reads CASSPWSAGGRETQYF. The CDR3 region has the DNA TGTGCCAGCAGCCCGTGGAGTGCGGGAGGTCGAGAGACCCAGTACTTC.

This clone was detected only a few times. The rearrangement links TRBV27 to TRBJ2-3, with TRBD2 matching over 7 bases. The germline gives CDR1 MNHEY, CDR2 SMNVEV (reference sequence). The CDR3 is 17 residues long. After removal of 7 bases from V and 0 bases from J, the junction contained 13 bases not matched to a gene. The CDR3 coding sequence is TGTGCCAGCAACAGAAGGGGCCAAGCGGGGAGCACAGATACGCAGTATTTT. Its translation: CASNRRGQAGSTDTQYF.

This rearrangement joins TRBV6-5 to TRBJ1-2, with TRBD1 as a possible D gene (6 bases). The CDR3 runs to 14 residues. Trimming took off 2 bases at V and 0 bases at J, with 7 bases between the two ends. Germline V CDR1 and CDR2: MNHEY, SVGAGI. CDR3 nucleotides: TGTGCCAGCAGTTACAAGGGGGCTAACTATGGCTACACCTTC. Translation gives CASSYKGANYGYTF.

The chain is built from TRBV6-1 and TRBJ2-7, with 11 bases lining up with TRBD2. CDR1 is MNHNS, CDR2 SASEGT, per germline. CDR3 length equals 14 residues. J gave up 4 bases and V 7 bases, and 6 bases lay outside the gene matches. CDR3: CASTFLAGGYEQYF. The CDR3 DNA reads TGTGCCAGCACCTTCCTAGCGGGAGGTTACGAGCAGTACTTC.

This clone was found a few times. The J gene is TRBJ2-7, the V gene TRBV28; 9 positions match TRBD1. Germline trimming cut 6 bases from V and 3 bases from J; bases unmatched to any gene: 6. This CDR3 is built from 14 residues. Germline CDR1 MDHEN, CDR2 SYDVKM. CDR3 region: CASSPMGQGYEQYF. DNA for the CDR3: TGTGCCAGCAGCCCAATGGGACAGGGCTACGAGCAGTACTTC.

This clone has just a few counts. The chain links TRBV9 to TRBJ2-3; D gene unclear. Looked up from germline, CDR1 is SGDLS and CDR2 is YYNGEE. The V end lost 2 bases, the J end lost 4 bases, and 14 bases lay between the germline ends. The CDR3 sequence is 15 residues long. CDR3 coding DNA: TGTGCCAGCAGCGTTCTCGGAGTGAAAGCAGATACGCAGTATTTT. It codes for CASSVLGVKADTQYF.